The 7 T cell receptor beta chains given below trace back to one sample, sequenced in a study of T cell responses to AZD1222 COVID-19 vaccine. Using immunoSEQ multiplex PCR, the repertoire was profiled, and TCRdb retains in-frame clones only, with some absent. There are fewer than 150,000 clones in the sample; 85% to 90% occur only once, and around 3.5% lies in the top ten. This material consisted of peripheral blood, taken on day 0 of AZD1222 vaccination. The receptor set was obtained from an adult in good health.

The chain links TRBV6-5 to TRBJ2-3, with D unclear. Germline lookup yields CDR1 MNHEY and CDR2 SVGAGI. V gave up 6 bases and J gave up 2 bases, with 12 bases separating them. The CDR3 has 14 amino acids. CDR3 DNA: TGTGCCAGCAGACCTGGCCCCTTCACAGATACGCAGTATTTT. Translating it yields CASRPGPFTDTQYF.

This chain links TRBV7-6 with TRBJ2-7; 10 positions match TRBD2. From germline, CDR1 is SGHVS and CDR2 FNYEAQ. V trimming: 3 bases; J trimming: 3 bases; junction bases outside the gene matches: 2. The CDR3 sequence is 14 residues long. CDR3 bases: TGTGCCAGCAGCTTGGCTAGCGGGAGCTACGAGCAGTACTTC. It specifies CASSLASGSYEQYF.

The rearrangement joins TRBV6-2 or TRBV6-3 to TRBJ1-2; no clear D. Germline V gives CDR1 MNHEY, CDR2 SVGEGT. With 2 bases removed from V and 7 bases from J, the gap between germline ends came to 8 bases. The CDR3 is 12 amino acids. The CDR3 is CASSYEGSGYTF. DNA of the CDR3: TGTGCCAGCAGTTACGAGGGATCTGGCTACACCTTC.

This clone came up a few times. V is TRBV19 and J is TRBJ1-6; D is possibly TRBD1 (5 bases). The germline V and J ends were trimmed by 2 bases and 6 bases, with 5 bases remaining between them. This CDR3 spans 13 amino acids. Germline V gene sequence: CDR1 LNHDA, CDR2 SQIVND (reference sequence). The CDR3: CASSIQGNSPLHF. Written as DNA, the CDR3 is TGTGCCAGTAGTATACAGGGTAATTCACCCCTCCACTTT.

The rearrangement joins TRBV10-1 to TRBJ2-6; 8 nucleotides agree with TRBD1. Germline assignment: CDR1 WNHNN and CDR2 SYGVQD (reference sequence). After removal of 4 bases from V and 4 bases from J, the junction contained 12 bases not matched to a gene. This CDR3 has 18 residues. CDR3 sequence reads: CASSVVDRGSSGANVLTF. Written as DNA, the CDR3 is TGCGCCAGCAGTGTTGTAGACAGGGGTTCTAGCGGGGCCAACGTCCTGACTTTC.

The sample holds one count of this clone. The chain couples TRBV11-3 to TRBJ2-1; 11 bases are shared with TRBD1. After removal of 5 bases from V and 2 bases from J, the junction contained 5 bases not matched to a gene. The CDR3 contains 16 residues. CDR1 is SGHNT and CDR2 is YENEEA in the germline V gene. The CDR3 is CASSRGTGGPYNEQFF. CDR3 nucleotides: TGTGCCAGCAGCCGCGGGACAGGGGGTCCCTACAATGAGCAGTTCTTC.

The J gene is TRBJ1-2, the V gene TRBV5-4; 8 bases are a match to TRBD1. The V gene end was trimmed by 4 bases and the J gene end by 4 bases; junction bases not matched to a gene: 12. Germline CDR1 and CDR2: SGHNT and YYREEE (reference sequence). The CDR3 contains 16 residues. CDR3 sequence: CASSPDRGLLLYGYTF. Written as DNA, the CDR3 is TGTGCCAGCAGCCCTGACAGGGGATTATTACTCTATGGCTACACCTTC.